These T cell receptor beta chains were read from a single sample in a study of CD8+ T cells in alopecia areata. The protocol was immunoSEQ multiplex PCR, while the TCRdb copy is restricted to in-frame clones and leaves out a portion. The sample includes tens of thousands of clones, over 70% of them seen just once. Here the sequenced sample was CD8+ T cells sorted from blood, taken around week 42, from a patient treated with tofacitinib. The source of these receptors is a human donor with alopecia areata. CDR3s include the opening cysteine and the closing phenylalanine or tryptophan. D genes are given only for firm matches. Some rows have no size entry. The others give once, few or many, or a class for an expanded clone.

DNA: TGTGCCAGCAGCTTCCCCGGGGGGAGGTACGAGCAGTACTTC
CDR3: CASSFPGGRYEQYF
V: TRBV7-9
D: TRBD2
size: .
J: TRBJ2-7

DNA: TGTGCCAGCAGGAGGGACGGTGGTGAAAAACTGTTTTTT
CDR3: CASRRDGGEKLFF
V: TRBV14
D: .
size: .
J: TRBJ1-4

DNA: TGTGCCACCACTCCGGGATCCTACGAGCAGTACTTC
CDR3: CATTPGSYEQYF
V: TRBV10-3
D: .
size: .
J: TRBJ2-7

DNA: TGTGCCAGTAGTAGCCCACTCCGGGATCAATACAATGAGCAGTTCTTC
CDR3: CASSSPLRDQYNEQFF
V: TRBV19
D: .
size: .
J: TRBJ2-1

DNA: TGTGCCAGCAGCTGGGGGTCTGGGGCCAACGTCCTGACTTTC
CDR3: CASSWGSGANVLTF
V: TRBV5-6
D: .
size: .
J: TRBJ2-6

DNA: TGTGCCAGCAGCTTATCCGGCACGGGGAAAAACACTGAAGCTTTCTTT
CDR3: CASSLSGTGKNTEAFF
V: TRBV11-2
D: .
size: once
J: TRBJ1-1

DNA: TGTGCCAGTAGAACACAGGGCAATAGCAATCAGCCCCAGCATTTT
CDR3: CASRTQGNSNQPQHF
V: TRBV19
D: .
size: .
J: TRBJ1-5

DNA: TGTGCCAGCATAGTCAGTATAGGGACAGGGGGTGAAAAACTGTTTTTT
CDR3: CASIVSIGTGGEKLFF
V: TRBV6-6
D: TRBD1
size: .
J: TRBJ1-4

DNA: TGTGCCTGGAGCGCACCTGGTGGGGACTATGGCTACACCTTC
CDR3: CAWSAPGGDYGYTF
V: TRBV30
D: .
size: .
J: TRBJ1-2

DNA: TGTGCCAGCAGTCTAGCGGGGCGTGAGCAGTTCTTC
CDR3: CASSLAGREQFF
V: TRBV7-3
D: TRBD2
size: .
J: TRBJ2-1

DNA: TGTGCCAGCAGCCAGTACCGGGCCGAGTCCTCCTACGAGCAGTACTTC
CDR3: CASSQYRAESSYEQYF
V: TRBV7-9
D: .
size: .
J: TRBJ2-7

DNA: TGCAGCGTTGAAGGGGGGGGAGGTTGGAGCTATGGCTACACCTTC
CDR3: CSVEGGGGWSYGYTF
V: TRBV29-1
D: .
size: .
J: TRBJ1-2

DNA: TGTGCCAACAACGCCGGGGGCCCCACGGGCAATGAGCAGTTCTTC
CDR3: CANNAGGPTGNEQFF
V: TRBV7-2
D: .
size: .
J: TRBJ2-1

DNA: TGTGCCAGCAGCTTAGGCCGGGGGGCCACCGAGCAGTACTTC
CDR3: CASSLGRGATEQYF
V: TRBV13
D: .
size: few
J: TRBJ2-7

DNA: TGTGCCAGCAGTTTCAAGGGCACAGGGGGTACAGATACGCAGTATTTT
CDR3: CASSFKGTGGTDTQYF
V: TRBV27
D: TRBD1
size: .
J: TRBJ2-3

DNA: TGCGCCAGCAGCCAAGATTCCGTTCTGGGGGCCGAAAAAGTGAACACTGAAGCTTTCTTT
CDR3: CASSQDSVLGAEKVNTEAFF
V: TRBV4-1
D: .
size: medium-sized
J: TRBJ1-1

DNA: TGCGCCAGCAGCCAAGGGACAAGCACCTACGAGCAGTACTTC
CDR3: CASSQGTSTYEQYF
V: TRBV4-1
D: .
size: .
J: TRBJ2-7

DNA: TGTGCCAGCAGCTACCTAGCGGGGATGACAGATACGCAGTATTTT
CDR3: CASSYLAGMTDTQYF
V: TRBV13
D: TRBD2
size: .
J: TRBJ2-3

DNA: TGCGCCAGCAGCCATAACAGAACTCATAGCAATCAGCCCCAGCATTTT
CDR3: CASSHNRTHSNQPQHF
V: TRBV4-1
D: .
size: once
J: TRBJ1-5

DNA: TGTGCCAGCAGCTTCGGCTCGGACTACCTAGGGGGCACAGATACGCAGTATTTT
CDR3: CASSFGSDYLGGTDTQYF
V: TRBV7-3
D: .
size: .
J: TRBJ2-3

DNA: TGTGCCAGCAGCTTCTCTAGGGAGGAGGTCTATGGCTACACCTTC
CDR3: CASSFSREEVYGYTF
V: TRBV11-2
D: .
size: .
J: TRBJ1-2

DNA: TGTGCCAGCAGGTACCGGGACACCTTCAACCAGCATTTT
CDR3: CASRYRDTFNQHF
V: TRBV28
D: .
size: .
J: TRBJ1-5